The TCR beta chain described here comes from a study of Graves' ophthalmopathy and Graves' hyperthyroidism. CDR3 regions of TCR beta were amplified from RNA transcripts. HTBI-primed first-round RT-PCR preceded second-round multiplex PCR. TCRdb processed the multiplex PCR reads anew with MiXCR; each CDR3 protein has one entry. This sample yields approximately 1.2 million distinct CDR3 sequences, of which about two fifths are seen a single time; approximately 10% belongs to the top ten. Trimming pared 5 bases from V and 0 bases from J, leaving 19 bases between. Looked up from germline, CDR1 is SGHAT and CDR2 is FQNNGV. The CDR3 covers 17 residues. Exclusion applied to patients with other autoimmune diseases, uncontrolled infections, pregnancy or lactation. Points on this clonotype: This may stem from a read error, because a much larger clone lies one nucleotide away. The CDR3 does not end in the conserved phenylalanine or tryptophan, so this is likely a read error.

The sequence came from an adult man with Graves' hyperthyroidism. Source material: peripheral blood or thyroid tissue (not recorded which). J is TRBJ1-2 and V is TRBV11-2; D may be TRBD1 (6 bases). The CDR3 sequence: CASSPRRQASPNYGYTL. In DNA, the CDR3 is TGTGCCAGCAGCCCCAGGAGACAGGCGTCGCCTAACTATGGCTACACCCTC.